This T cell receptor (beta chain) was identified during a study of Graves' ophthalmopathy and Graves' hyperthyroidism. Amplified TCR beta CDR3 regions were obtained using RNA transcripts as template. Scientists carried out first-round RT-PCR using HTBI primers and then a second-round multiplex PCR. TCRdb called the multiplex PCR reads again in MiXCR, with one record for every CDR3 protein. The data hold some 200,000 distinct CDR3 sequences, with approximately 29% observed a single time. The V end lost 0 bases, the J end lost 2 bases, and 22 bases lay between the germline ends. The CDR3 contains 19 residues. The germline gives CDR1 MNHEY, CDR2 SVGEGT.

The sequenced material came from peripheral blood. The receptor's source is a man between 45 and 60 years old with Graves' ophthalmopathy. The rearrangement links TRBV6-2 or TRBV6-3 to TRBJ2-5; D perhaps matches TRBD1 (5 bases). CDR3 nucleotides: TGTGCCAGCAGTTACTCGATGGGCCAGGGCGGTTCCCTACAAGAGACCCAGTACTTC. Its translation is CASSYSMGQGGSLQETQYF.